The T cell receptor beta chain under discussion was sequenced for a study of blood T cell repertoires in COVID-19. The wider study: Samples came from the United States, Italy and Spain, spanning acute and convalescent COVID-19.

Cohorts were based on clinical histories the participants reported. In this sample, this clone turned up many times. Some clones are missing from TCRdb's copy, which holds only in-frame ones; the method was immunoSEQ multiplex PCR. The data show around 200,000 clones, with roughly 77% seen just once and about a tenth held by the top ten. Between the trimmed V and J ends, which lost 1 base and 6 bases, there was a span of 13 bases. The germline CDR1 and CDR2 sequences are SGHRS and YFSETQ. The CDR3 has 14 amino acids. This receptor was identified in a man in his forties or fifties who had recovered from COVID-19. The chain carries TRBV5-1 and TRBJ1-1; a weak D match, TRBD1 (5 bases). Material: PBMCs or T cells enriched from blood (not recorded which). CDR3 sequence (DNA): TGCGCCAGCAGCTTGCTAGGTGGAGGGGCTGAAGCTTTCTTT. Protein sequence: CASSLLGGGAEAFF.